The following is a T cell receptor (beta chain) sequence with its context. Its specificity is not known. This specimen belongs to a study of OX40 agonist ivuxolimab in advanced cancers. Study in general: Prior anti-PD-1, anti-PD-L1 or anti-CTLA-4 therapy did not bar entry, and approximately 43% had some.

Study-wide results and caveats: CD8+ T cells showed, on average, more clonal expansion than CD4+ cells. The authors also found low normalized T-cell clonal expansion in some nonresponders.

Method: immunoSEQ multiplex PCR; TCRdb's copy keeps in-frame clones and lacks some. The sample lists 100,000 to 140,000 clones, more than 85% seen once, with about 1.2% in the top ten. Trimming cost V 1 base and J 8 bases; bases outside gene matches: 6. Germline loops: CDR1 SGHNT, CDR2 YYREEE (reference sequence). The CDR3 is 15 amino acids. The sequence derives from an adult with an advanced solid tumor such as melanoma, head and neck, liver or kidney cancer. The sequencing here drew on CD4+ or CD8+ T cells sorted from blood, taken in a trial of the OX40 agonist ivuxolimab. The J gene is TRBJ2-1, the V gene TRBV5-4; 10 nucleotides agree with TRBD2. CDR3 sequence reads: CASSLRLAGVDEQFF. Written as DNA, the CDR3 is TGTGCCAGCAGCTTGCGGCTAGCGGGAGTTGATGAGCAGTTCTTC.